This T cell receptor (beta chain) is drawn from a study of blood T cell repertoires in COVID-19 (dated by TCRdb to 2019 to 2021). Regarding the complete study: The collaborator samples originated in the United States, Italy and Spain and spanned the acute and convalescent phases of COVID-19. The material from the prospective study consisted of cDNA or gDNA derived from T cells, B-cell-depleted T cells, or PBMCs. Where available, HLA class I and class II types were taken from metadata supplied by the sample provider and were not determined by assay-based typing. Sample metadata almost always included a de-identified subject ID, COVID-19 status, age in years and sex. The samples were drawn from the first 160 participants of the ongoing ImmuneRACE study and from 1,254 subjects provided by 6 global collaborators. Deeply sampled blood TCRbeta repertoires from subjects exposed to, actively infected with, or recovered from COVID-19 were included in the dataset. The repertoires were made available in a free public database intended to serve as a resource for research on the immune response to SARS-CoV-2.

The immunoSEQ Assay, a bias-controlled multiplex PCR, was used to amplify TCRbeta CDR3 regions from genomic DNA. In the paper's pipeline: The number of nucleated cells in each sample was estimated by amplification of reference gene primers within the assay. Sequence reads were collapsed and filtered to measure the absolute abundance of every unique TCRbeta CDR3 rearrangement. For each sample, productive Simpson clonality was calculated by taking the square root of Simpson's diversity index across productive rearrangements. Sourced from immuneACCESS, this table was stored by TCRdb with only in-frame sequences that have V and J called. A share of the clones is absent; for the studies checked, an unresolved V gene accounts for under half, and the remainder has no known explanation. The V and J calls and the clone size are those of that table, but D and trimming were determined from the DNA. The sample contains around 250,000 clones, around 83% of them found a single time. The top ten constitute roughly 5.7% of the sample.

Each collaborating institution followed its own protocols to collect whole blood in K2EDTA tubes. For TCRbeta analysis, collaborators shipped samples as frozen whole blood, isolated PBMCs, or DNA extracted from either of those sample types. General conclusions and limits of the study: How much clinical and demographic metadata was included differed by source and by participant, and the metadata was provided uncurated.

This clone occurred many times. It lacks a known antigen. Per-nucleotide qualities are absent, and no much larger clonotype sits a single base away. The CDR3 has 15 amino acids, counting the end cysteine and phenylalanine. Kept here is only the CDR3 DNA, which spans 45 bases and is read in frame from base 1. Trimming leaves V shorter by 6 bases and J shorter by 7 bases, with the junction holding 7 bases beyond the gene matches. As encoded in the germline V gene, CDR1 is SGHVS while CDR2 is FNYEAQ. This sequence was found in a man older than 75 with acute or convalescent COVID-19. The sequenced material came from peripheral blood. The chain uses TRBV7-6 and TRBJ2-5, and TRBD2 aligns with 14 junction nucleotides. The DNA sequence reads TGTGCCAGCAGGGCGGGGACTAGCGGGAGTGGGACCCAGTACTTC. Translated, it gives CASRAGTSGSGTQYF.